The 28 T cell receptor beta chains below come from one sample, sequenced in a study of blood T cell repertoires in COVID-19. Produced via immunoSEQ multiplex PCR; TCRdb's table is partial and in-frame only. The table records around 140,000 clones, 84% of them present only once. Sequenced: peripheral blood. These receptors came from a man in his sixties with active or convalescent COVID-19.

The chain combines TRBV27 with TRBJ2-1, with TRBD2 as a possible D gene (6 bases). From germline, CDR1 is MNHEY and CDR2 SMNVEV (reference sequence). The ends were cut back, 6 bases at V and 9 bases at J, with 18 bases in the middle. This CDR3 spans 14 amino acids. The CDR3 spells CASSPSDGSGEQFF. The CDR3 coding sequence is TGTGCCAGCAGCCCGTCGGACGGGAGTGGTGAGCAGTTCTTC.

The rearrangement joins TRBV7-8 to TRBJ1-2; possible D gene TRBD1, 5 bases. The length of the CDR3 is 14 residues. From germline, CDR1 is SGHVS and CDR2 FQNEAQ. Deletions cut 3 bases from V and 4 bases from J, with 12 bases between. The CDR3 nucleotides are TGTGCCAGCAGCTTCGCAGACAGAACCTATGGCTACACCTTC. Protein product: CASSFADRTYGYTF. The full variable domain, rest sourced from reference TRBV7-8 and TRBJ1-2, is GAGVSQSPRYKVAKRGQDVALRCDPISGHVSLFWYQQALGQGPEFLTYFQNEAQLDKSGLPSDRFFAERPEGSVSTLKIQRTQQEDSAVYLCASSFADRTYGYTFGSGTRLTVV.

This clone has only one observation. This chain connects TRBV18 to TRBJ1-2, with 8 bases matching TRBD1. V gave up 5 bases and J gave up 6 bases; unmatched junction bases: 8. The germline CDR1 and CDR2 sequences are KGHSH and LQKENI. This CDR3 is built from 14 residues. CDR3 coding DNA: TGTGCCAGCTCAACCTCACAGGGGGACGATGGCTACACCTTC. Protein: CASSTSQGDDGYTF.

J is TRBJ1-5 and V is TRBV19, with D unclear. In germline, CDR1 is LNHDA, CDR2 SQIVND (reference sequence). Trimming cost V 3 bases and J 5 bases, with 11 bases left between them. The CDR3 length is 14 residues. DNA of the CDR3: TGTGCCAGTAGTATGAGGGCCGGCCATCAGCCCCAGCATTTT. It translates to CASSMRAGHQPQHF.

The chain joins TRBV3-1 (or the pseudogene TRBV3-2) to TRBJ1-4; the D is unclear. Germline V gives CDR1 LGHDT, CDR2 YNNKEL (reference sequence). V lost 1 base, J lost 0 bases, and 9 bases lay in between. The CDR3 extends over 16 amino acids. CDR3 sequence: CASSQARLSTNEKLFF. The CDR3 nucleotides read TGTGCCAGCAGCCAAGCGAGACTGTCAACTAATGAAAAACTGTTTTTT.

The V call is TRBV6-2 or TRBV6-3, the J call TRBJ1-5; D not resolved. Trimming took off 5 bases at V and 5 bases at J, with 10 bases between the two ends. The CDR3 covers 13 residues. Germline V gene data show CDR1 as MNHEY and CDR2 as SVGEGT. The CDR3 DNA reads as TGTGCCAGCAGTCTAGTTGAAGATCAGCCCCAGCATTTT. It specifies CASSLVEDQPQHF.

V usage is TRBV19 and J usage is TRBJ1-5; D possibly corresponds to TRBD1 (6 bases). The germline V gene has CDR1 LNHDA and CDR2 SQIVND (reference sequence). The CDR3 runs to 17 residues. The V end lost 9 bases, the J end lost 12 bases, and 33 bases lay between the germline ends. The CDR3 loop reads CASKEIVSGTRTISQHF. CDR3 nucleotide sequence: TGTGCCAGCAAGGAAATAGTATCCGGGACAAGAACAATCAGCCAGCATTTT.

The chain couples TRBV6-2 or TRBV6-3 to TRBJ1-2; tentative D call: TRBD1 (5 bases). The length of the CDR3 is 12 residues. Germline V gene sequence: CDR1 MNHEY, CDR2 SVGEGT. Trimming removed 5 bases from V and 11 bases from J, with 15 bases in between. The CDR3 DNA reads TGTGCCAGCAGTGAGCTCCGGGGGGTTTACACCTTC. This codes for CASSELRGVYTF.

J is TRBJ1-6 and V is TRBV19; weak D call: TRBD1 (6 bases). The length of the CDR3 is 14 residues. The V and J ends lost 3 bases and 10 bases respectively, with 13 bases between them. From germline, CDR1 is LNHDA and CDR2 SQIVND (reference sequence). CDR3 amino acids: CASSIGRGQSPLHF. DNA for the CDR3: TGTGCCAGTAGTATTGGCAGGGGCCAATCACCCCTCCACTTT.

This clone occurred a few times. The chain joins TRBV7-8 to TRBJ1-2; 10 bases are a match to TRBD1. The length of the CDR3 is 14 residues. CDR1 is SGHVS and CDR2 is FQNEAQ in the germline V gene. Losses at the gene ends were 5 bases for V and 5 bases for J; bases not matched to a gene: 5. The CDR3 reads CASSPGTGVYGYTF. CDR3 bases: TGTGCCAGCAGCCCAGGGACAGGGGTTTATGGCTACACCTTC.

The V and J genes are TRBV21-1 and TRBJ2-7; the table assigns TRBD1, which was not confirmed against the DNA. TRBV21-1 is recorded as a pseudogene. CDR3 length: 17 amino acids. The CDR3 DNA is TGTGCCAGCACAAGCCCACGGGACAGGGTAAAATCCTACGAGCAGTACGTC. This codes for CASTSPRDRVKSYEQYV.

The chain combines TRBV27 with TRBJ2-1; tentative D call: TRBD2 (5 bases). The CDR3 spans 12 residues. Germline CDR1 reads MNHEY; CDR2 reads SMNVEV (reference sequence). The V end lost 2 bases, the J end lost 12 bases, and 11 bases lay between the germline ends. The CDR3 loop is CASSLRGVGQFF. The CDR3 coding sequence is TGTGCCAGCAGTTTACGGGGTGTTGGGCAGTTCTTC.

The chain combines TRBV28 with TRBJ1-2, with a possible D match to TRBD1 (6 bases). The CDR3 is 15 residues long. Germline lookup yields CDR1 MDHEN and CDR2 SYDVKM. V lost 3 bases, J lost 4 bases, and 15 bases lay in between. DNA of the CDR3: TGTGCCAGCAGTTTTGGTGGGGGCACGACCTATGGCTACACCTTC. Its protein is CASSFGGGTTYGYTF.

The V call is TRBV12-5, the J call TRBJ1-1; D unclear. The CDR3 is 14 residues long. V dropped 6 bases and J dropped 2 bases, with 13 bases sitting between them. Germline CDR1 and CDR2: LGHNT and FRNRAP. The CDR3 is CASGLSEGNTEAFF. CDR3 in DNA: TGTGCTAGTGGCCTCTCAGAGGGTAACACTGAAGCTTTCTTT.

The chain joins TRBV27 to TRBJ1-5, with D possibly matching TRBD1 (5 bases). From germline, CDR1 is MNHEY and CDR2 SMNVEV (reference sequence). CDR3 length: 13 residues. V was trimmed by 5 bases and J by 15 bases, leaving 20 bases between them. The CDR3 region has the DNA TGTGCCAGCAGTCTAGGCTTCGGGGGGAAGTGGCATTTT. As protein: CASSLGFGGKWHF.

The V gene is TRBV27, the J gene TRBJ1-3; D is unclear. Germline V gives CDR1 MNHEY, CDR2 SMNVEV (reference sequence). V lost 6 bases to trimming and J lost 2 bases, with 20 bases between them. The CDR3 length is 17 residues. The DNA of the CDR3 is TGTGCCAGCAGAGATTTTTCGGGAGCTCGTGCTGGAAACACCATATATTTT. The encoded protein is CASRDFSGARAGNTIYF.

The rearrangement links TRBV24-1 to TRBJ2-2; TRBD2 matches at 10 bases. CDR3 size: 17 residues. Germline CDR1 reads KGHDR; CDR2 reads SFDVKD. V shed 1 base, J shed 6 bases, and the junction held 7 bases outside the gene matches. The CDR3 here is CATSDFGLAEGAGELFF. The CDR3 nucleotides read TGTGCCACCAGTGATTTCGGACTAGCGGAAGGTGCCGGGGAGCTGTTTTTT.

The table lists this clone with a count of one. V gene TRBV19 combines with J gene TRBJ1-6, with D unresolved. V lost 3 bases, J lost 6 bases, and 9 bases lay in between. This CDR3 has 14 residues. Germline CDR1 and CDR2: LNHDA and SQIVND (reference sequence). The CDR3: CASSMGAGNSPLHF. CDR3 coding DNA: TGTGCCAGTAGTATGGGAGCCGGTAATTCACCCCTCCACTTT.

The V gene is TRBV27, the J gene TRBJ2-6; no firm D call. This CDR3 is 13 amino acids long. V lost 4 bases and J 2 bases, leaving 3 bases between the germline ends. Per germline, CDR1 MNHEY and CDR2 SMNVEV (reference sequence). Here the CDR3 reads CASSSPGANVLTF. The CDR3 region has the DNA TGTGCCAGCAGTTCTCCTGGGGCCAACGTCCTGACTTTC.

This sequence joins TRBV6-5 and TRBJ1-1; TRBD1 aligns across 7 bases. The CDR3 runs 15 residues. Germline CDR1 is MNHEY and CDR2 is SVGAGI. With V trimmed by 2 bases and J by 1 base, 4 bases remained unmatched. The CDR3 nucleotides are TGTGCCAGCAGTTACGAGGGGGCATCGAACACTGAAGCTTTCTTT. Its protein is CASSYEGASNTEAFF.

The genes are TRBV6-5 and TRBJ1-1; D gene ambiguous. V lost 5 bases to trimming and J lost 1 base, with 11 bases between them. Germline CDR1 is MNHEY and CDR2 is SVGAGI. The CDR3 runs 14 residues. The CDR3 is CASSPFHRNTEAFF. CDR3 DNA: TGTGCCAGCAGTCCATTTCATAGGAACACTGAAGCTTTCTTT.

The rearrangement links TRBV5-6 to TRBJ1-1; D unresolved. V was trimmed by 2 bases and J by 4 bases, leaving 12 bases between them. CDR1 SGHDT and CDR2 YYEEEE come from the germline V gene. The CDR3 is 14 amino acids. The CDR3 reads CASSFVGVSTEAFF. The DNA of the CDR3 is TGTGCCAGCAGCTTTGTCGGGGTATCCACTGAAGCTTTCTTT. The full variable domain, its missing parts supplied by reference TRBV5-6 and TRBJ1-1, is DAGVTQSPTHLIKTRGQQVTLRCSPKSGHDTVSWYQQALGQGPQFIFQYYEEEERQRGNFPDRFSGHQFPNYSSELNVNALLLGDSALYLCASSFVGVSTEAFFGQGTRLTVV.

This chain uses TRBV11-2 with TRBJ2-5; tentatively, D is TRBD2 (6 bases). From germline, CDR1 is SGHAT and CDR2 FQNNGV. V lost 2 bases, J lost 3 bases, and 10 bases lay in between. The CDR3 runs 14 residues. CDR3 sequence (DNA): TGTGCCAGCAGCTTAATACAGCGGGAAGAGACCCAGTACTTC. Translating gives CASSLIQREETQYF.

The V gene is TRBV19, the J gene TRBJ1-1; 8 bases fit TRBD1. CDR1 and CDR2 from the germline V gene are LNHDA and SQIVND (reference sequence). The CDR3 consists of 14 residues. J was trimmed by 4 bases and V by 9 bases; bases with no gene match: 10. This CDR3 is CASQGARWGTEAFF. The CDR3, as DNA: TGTGCCAGCCAGGGGGCGAGGTGGGGCACTGAAGCTTTCTTT. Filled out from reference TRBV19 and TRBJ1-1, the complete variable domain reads DGGITQSPKYLFRKEGQNVTLSCEQNLNHDAMYWYRQDPGQGLRLIYYSQIVNDFQKGDIAEGYSVSREKKESFPLTVTSAQKNPTAFYLCASQGARWGTEAFFGQGTRLTVV.

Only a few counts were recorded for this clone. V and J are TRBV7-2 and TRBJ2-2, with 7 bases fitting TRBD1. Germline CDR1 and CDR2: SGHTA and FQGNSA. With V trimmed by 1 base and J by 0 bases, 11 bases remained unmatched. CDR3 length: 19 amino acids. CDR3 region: CASSLGRTRGQSNTGELFF. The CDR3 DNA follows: TGTGCCAGCAGCTTAGGGCGCACCCGGGGACAGTCGAACACCGGGGAGCTGTTTTTT.

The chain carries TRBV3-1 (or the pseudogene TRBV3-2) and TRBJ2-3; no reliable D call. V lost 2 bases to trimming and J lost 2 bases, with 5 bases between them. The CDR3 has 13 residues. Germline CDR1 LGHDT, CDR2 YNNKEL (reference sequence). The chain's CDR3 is CASSQPITDTQYF. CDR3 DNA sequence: TGTGCCAGCAGCCAACCTATCACAGATACGCAGTATTTT.

CDR3 nucleotides: TGCGCCAGCAGCCCGGACAGGGTTCCCGGGGAGCTGTTTTTT. Translating it yields CASSPDRVPGELFF. The V call is TRBV5-1, the J call TRBJ2-2; 8 bases fit TRBD1. Trimming took 4 bases from V and 6 from J; bases not matched to a gene: 5. Looked up from germline, CDR1 is SGHRS and CDR2 is YFSETQ. CDR3 length: 14 amino acids.

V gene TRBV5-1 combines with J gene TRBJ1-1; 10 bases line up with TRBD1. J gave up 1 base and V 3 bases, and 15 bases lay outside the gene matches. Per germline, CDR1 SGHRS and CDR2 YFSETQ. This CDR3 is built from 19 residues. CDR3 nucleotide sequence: TGCGCCAGCAGCTCGGGTACCGGGACAGGGGATCGATGGAACACTGAAGCTTTCTTT. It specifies CASSSGTGTGDRWNTEAFF.